The clone carrying this TCR beta chain appeared many times. The data stem from a study of quantifying T cell responses using KT2 cells. Whole-study context: cDNA was made from DNase-treated RNA using alpha and beta constant primers. A predetermined fluorescence threshold ended the second PCR, run as a qPCR.

Each cDNA got a UMI-containing oligo ligated at its 3' end. The first PCR ran approximately 4 cycles with an equimolar RC1.1 and RC1.2 beta primer mix. From the second PCR onward, TCR alpha and beta chains were processed separately. TCRdb independently ran MiXCR on the UMI-ligation and nested PCR reads; one entry per CDR3 protein. The sample has fewer than 50,000 distinct CDR3 sequences, 9.5% to 13% seen once. The sample is PBMC spiked with counted cells of clone KT2. Different KT2-to-PBMC ratios were created with a constant PBMC count. The V gene end was trimmed by 0 bases and the J gene end by 8 bases; junction bases not matched to a gene: 4. The CDR3 runs to 15 residues.

The rearrangement joins TRBV12-3 or TRBV12-4 to TRBJ2-1, with 10 positions matching TRBD2. The sequence was collected from a human donor. Sequencing was performed on PBMCs spiked with cells of the T cell clone KT2. CDR3 sequence (DNA): TGTGCCAGCAGTTTAGCCACTAGCGGGATCTATGAGCAGTTCTTC. The encoded protein is CASSLATSGIYEQFF.